This TCR beta chain was obtained from a study of blood T cell repertoires in COVID-19 (dated by TCRdb to 2018 to 2021). Broadly, across the study: The collaborator samples originated in the United States, Italy and Spain and spanned the acute and convalescent phases of COVID-19. The material from the prospective study consisted of cDNA or gDNA derived from T cells, B-cell-depleted T cells, or PBMCs. Deeply sampled blood TCRbeta repertoires from subjects exposed to, actively infected with, or recovered from COVID-19 were included in the dataset. The repertoires were released in a freely available public database intended as a resource for research on the immune response to SARS-CoV-2. Samples came from the ongoing ImmuneRACE study (first 160 participants) plus 1,254 subjects from 6 global collaborators. Nearly every sample came with metadata listing a de-identified subject ID, COVID-19 status, age in years and sex. Where HLA class I and class II types were available, the types were taken from metadata supplied by the sample provider, not from assay-based typing. Broad study findings and their caveats: Clinical and demographic metadata were provided uncurated, with the amount varying by source and participant.

Comments on this clone: Its binding antigen is unknown. No per-base quality is available; no much larger clone lies one base away.

A second Seattle source provided samples from volunteer blood donors who had recovered from COVID-19. Each collaborating institution followed its own protocols to collect whole blood in K2EDTA tubes. For TCRbeta analysis, collaborator samples were shipped as frozen whole blood, as isolated PBMCs, or as DNA extracted from either sample type. TCRbeta CDR3 regions were amplified from genomic DNA using the immunoSEQ Assay, a bias-controlled multiplex PCR. The paper's processing steps were these. The number of nucleated cells in each sample was estimated from the amplification of reference gene primers within the assay. To quantify the absolute abundance of each unique TCRbeta CDR3 rearrangement, sequence reads were collapsed and filtered. For each sample, productive Simpson clonality was calculated as the square root of Simpson's diversity index across productive rearrangements. This is the immuneACCESS table as TCRdb keeps it, with only in-frame sequences that have V and J called. A part of the clones is gone; compared with another copy, unresolved V genes explain less than half, and the rest is unexplained. The V and J calls and clone size were taken over from that table, and D and trimming were inferred from the DNA. Within this sample are 200,000 to 250,000 clones, with around four fifths of them counted one time only. The biggest ten clones account for approximately 1.8% of the sample.

The receptor's source is a man under 40 who had recovered from COVID-19. The sample consisted of peripheral blood.

The DNA sequence is given as TGTGCCAGTAGTCCTAGTCGAGGGTACACTGAAGCTTTCTTT. Its protein product is CASSPSRGYTEAFF. In this chain, TRBV19 is recombined with TRBJ1-1, with no confidently assigned D gene. The germline ends are 13 bases apart after V is trimmed by 5 bases and J by 3 bases. The germline V gene (reference sequence) gives CDR1 as LNHDA and CDR2 as SQIVND. The CDR3 holds 14 amino acids from the cysteine to the phenylalanine. Here the CDR3 DNA is all that survives: 42 bases in frame from base 1.